The 10 T cell receptor beta chains below were found in one sample sequenced in a study of patients and donors after allogeneic stem cell transplantation. TCRdb re-called the RT-PCR reads through MiXCR, storing one row per CDR3 protein. The sample carries 70,000 to 100,000 distinct CDR3 sequences, just under 5% recorded once. The sequencing input was blood, either unsorted or a sorted T cell fraction (not recorded which). The source of these receptors is a human donor who was either an allogeneic HSCT recipient or a stem cell or donor lymphocyte infusion donor (not recorded which). It is not recorded whose cells these are; they may come from a transplant donor.

The chain uses TRBV5-4 and TRBJ2-5, with TRBD2 matching 7 bases. Per the germline V gene, CDR1 is SGHNT and CDR2 is YYREEE (reference sequence). The CDR3 sequence is 17 residues long. The ends lost 0 bases at V and 4 bases at J; junction bases unmatched: 12. CDR3 amino acids: CASSLAGGPRSGETQYF. CDR3 nucleotides: TGTGCCAGCAGCTTGGCGGGGGGACCAAGGAGTGGAGAGACCCAGTACTTC.

At least ten counts were recorded for this clonotype. The V and J genes are TRBV5-1 and TRBJ1-6; no firm D call. Germline CDR1 and CDR2: SGHRS and YFSETQ. The CDR3 extends over 14 amino acids. V was clipped by 0 bases and J by 8 bases, with 9 bases between them. The CDR3, as DNA: TGCGCCAGCAGCTTGGGTCAGCCCGATTCACCCCTCCACTTT. This encodes CASSLGQPDSPLHF.

Concerning this clonotype itself: The missing conserved phenylalanine or tryptophan at the end of this CDR3 makes a read error likely. The V gene is TRBV29-1, the J gene TRBJ2-7, with D unclear. The length of the CDR3 is 12 residues. Germline values: CDR1 SQVTM, CDR2 ANQGSEA. Trimming removed 5 bases at V and 0 bases at J, with 8 bases between. The CDR3 here is CSVLMSSYEQYS. DNA of the CDR3: TGCAGCGTTCTCATGAGCTCCTACGAGCAGTACTCC.

The chain combines TRBV7-3 with TRBJ2-1; 7 bases are shared with TRBD1. Germline V gene lookup returns CDR1 SGHTA and CDR2 FQGTGA. With 3 bases clipped from V and 2 bases from J, the junction kept 4 bases outside the gene matches. The CDR3 extends over 15 amino acids. The chain's CDR3 is CASSFVQGAYNEQFF. In nucleotides, the CDR3 is TGTGCCAGCAGCTTCGTTCAGGGGGCCTACAATGAGCAGTTCTTC.

This clonotype was observed many times. The CDR3 loop is CASSLNAFGDTQYF. The CDR3 DNA sequence: TGTGCCAGCAGCTTAAACGCATTTGGAGATACGCAGTATTTT. The chain joins TRBV7-3 to TRBJ2-3; D gene uncertain. The CDR3 extends over 14 amino acids. Per germline, CDR1 SGHTA and CDR2 FQGTGA. Deletions cut 1 base from V and 5 bases from J, with 10 bases between. Using reference TRBV7-3 and TRBJ2-3 for the parts outside the CDR3, the full variable domain is GAGVSQTPSNKVTEKGKYVELRCDPISGHTALYWYRQSLGQGPEFLIYFQGTGAADDSGLPNDRFFAVRPEGSVSTLKIQRTERGDSAVYLCASSLNAFGDTQYFGPGTRLTVL.

This clonotype has ten or more counts. The chain carries TRBV20-1 and TRBJ2-7; 9 bases agree with TRBD1. The CDR3 is 14 residues long. V shed 5 bases, J shed 4 bases, and the junction held 9 bases outside the gene matches. Germline CDR1 is DFQATT and CDR2 is SNEGSKA (reference sequence). For the CDR3, the DNA is TGCAGTGCTTATTTCTCCGGGACAGGGTACGAGCAGTACTTC. It codes for CSAYFSGTGYEQYF.

This clonotype was detected ten times or more. Here the CDR3 DNA reads TGTGCCAGCTCACCACCGCTATTCGGCCTGTCGTCGGGTAGCACGCAGTATTTT. Encoded protein: CASSPPLFGLSSGSTQYF. The chain has TRBV18 and TRBJ2-3; no reliable D call. The CDR3 is made up of 18 amino acids. Trimming removed 0 bases at V and 9 bases at J, with 25 bases between. Germline V CDR1 and CDR2: KGHSH, LQKENI.

This clonotype was counted ten times or more. This chain uses TRBV5-5 with TRBJ2-7; tentatively, D is TRBD2 (5 bases). Between the trimmed V and J ends, which lost 2 bases and 1 base, there was a span of 13 bases. In germline, CDR1 is SGHKS, CDR2 YYEKEE (reference sequence). CDR3 length equals 15 residues. The chain's CDR3 is CASSLRRAGSYEQYF. In DNA form, the CDR3 reads TGTGCCAGCAGCTTACGGCGGGCCGGATCCTACGAGCAGTACTTC.

The sample holds many counts of this clonotype. V gene TRBV7-2 combines with J gene TRBJ2-5, with D unclear. Germline V gene sequence: CDR1 SGHTA, CDR2 FQGNSA. The V end lost 5 bases, the J end lost 7 bases, and 20 bases lay between the germline ends. This CDR3 contains 15 residues. CDR3 in amino acids: CASSKSATRSVTQYF. Written as DNA, the CDR3 is TGTGCCAGCAGCAAAAGCGCCACTCGAAGCGTGACCCAGTACTTC.

This clonotype was found many times. This chain uses TRBV2 with TRBJ2-2; 8 bases line up with TRBD1. The CDR3 sequence is 15 residues long. CDR1 SNHLY and CDR2 FYNNEI come from the germline V gene. V was pared by 6 bases and J by 0 bases, with 3 bases of the junction left unmatched. The CDR3 region is CASRGQVANTGELFF. CDR3 nucleotide sequence: TGTGCCAGCAGGGGACAGGTTGCGAACACCGGGGAGCTGTTTTTT.